The clone carrying this TCR beta chain showed up just a few times. The second PCR ran about 6 to 12 cycles with a sample-barcoded 5' primer and J-beta primers. From the 5' RACE reads, TCRdb called clonotypes with MiXCR, one entry per CDR3 protein. The table lists hundreds of thousands of distinct CDR3 sequences, 45% to 60% of them singletons. The sample originates from a study of blood T cells in healthy people across ages. The CDR3 loop spans 15 amino acids. CDR1 is SGHDN, CDR2 FVKESK, per germline. V lost 1 base, J lost 0 bases, and 9 bases lay in between. J is TRBJ1-1 and V is TRBV14; tentative D call: TRBD1 (5 bases). The receptor's source is a woman of 80 years or more in good health. The sequenced sample consisted of blood. CDR3 bases: TGTGCCAGCAGCCAAGGTTGGGGCATGAACACTGAAGCTTTCTTT. It is translated as CASSQGWGMNTEAFF.